The 5 T cell receptor beta chains below were found in one sample sequenced in a study of T cell responses to AZD1222 COVID-19 vaccine. Repertoires were generated with immunoSEQ multiplex PCR, while TCRdb's copy carries only in-frame clones and drops some. Of 200,000 or so clones in the sample, 85% to 90% were seen once. The sequences come from peripheral blood, collected on day 0 of AZD1222 vaccination. The receptors shown here come from an adult in good health.

The CDR3 reads CAWSSETSGIYEQYF. For the CDR3, the DNA is TGTGCCTGGAGTTCAGAGACTAGCGGGATCTACGAGCAGTACTTC. The chain employs TRBV30 and TRBJ2-7; the match to TRBD2 covers 11 bases. The CDR3 covers 15 residues. CDR1 is GTSNPN, CDR2 SVGIG, per germline (reference sequence). V gave up 2 bases and J gave up 3 bases; unmatched junction bases: 6.

CDR3 in amino acids: CASSSEYSNQPQHF. DNA for the CDR3: TGTGCCAGCAGTTCAGAGTATAGCAATCAGCCCCAGCATTTT. The V call is TRBV6-5, the J call TRBJ1-5; the D is unclear. V gave up 4 bases and J gave up 0 bases, with 7 bases separating them. This CDR3 is 14 amino acids long. Looked up from germline, CDR1 is MNHEY and CDR2 is SVGAGI.

This clone was counted between two and nine times. The rearrangement uses TRBV19 and TRBJ2-2; D gene ambiguous. The CDR3 spans 14 residues. Germline V CDR1 and CDR2: LNHDA, SQIVND (reference sequence). With 7 bases removed from V and 2 bases from J, the gap between germline ends came to 11 bases. The CDR3: CASNGQQNTGELFF. DNA for the CDR3: TGTGCCAGTAATGGGCAACAAAACACCGGGGAGCTGTTTTTT.

This chain connects TRBV5-4 to TRBJ2-5; 11 nucleotides align to TRBD2. Germline CDR1 and CDR2: SGHNT and YYREEE (reference sequence). With 1 base clipped from V and 5 bases from J, the junction kept 4 bases outside the gene matches. This CDR3 has 15 amino acids. CDR3 residues: CASSLSPSGGETQYF. The CDR3 nucleotides are TGTGCCAGCAGCTTGTCCCCTAGCGGGGGGGAGACCCAGTACTTC. Full variable domain (remainder filled in from reference TRBV5-4 and TRBJ2-5): ETGVTQSPTHLIKTRGQQVTLRCSSQSGHNTVSWYQQALGQGPQFIFQYYREEENGRGNFPPRFSGLQFPNYSSELNVNALELDDSALYLCASSLSPSGGETQYFGPGTRLLVL.

The gene calls are TRBV11-2 and TRBJ2-5; D is unresolved. Germline V gene data show CDR1 as SGHAT and CDR2 as FQNNGV. Trimming took off 2 bases at V and 5 bases at J, with 18 bases between the two ends. CDR3 length equals 16 residues. This chain's CDR3 is CASSLYSWLELETQYF. The CDR3 DNA is TGTGCCAGCAGCTTATACTCTTGGCTAGAGTTGGAGACCCAGTACTTC.